The 21 T cell receptor beta chains below all came from one sample that was sequenced in a study of cytomegalovirus exposure and HLA in healthy donors. With 60 Vbeta and 13 Jbeta primers, the PCR was carried out. Libraries were prepared by immunoSEQ multiplex PCR; TCRdb keeps only in-frame clonotypes and omits some of them. The sample yields some 190,000 clones, roughly 74% seen once. The sequenced material came from PBMCs. These receptors all come from a female donor in good health and CMV-seronegative.

The chain couples TRBV30 to TRBJ2-1; no definite D call. The CDR3 is 14 residues long. Between the trimmed V and J ends, which lost 4 bases and 0 bases, there was a span of 10 bases. Germline V gives CDR1 GTSNPN, CDR2 SVGIG (reference sequence). The CDR3: CAWMALSSYNEQFF. CDR3 nucleotides: TGTGCCTGGATGGCTTTAAGCTCCTACAATGAGCAGTTCTTC.

The chain employs TRBV19 and TRBJ2-7, with 16 bases fitting TRBD2. The CDR3 contains 16 residues. Germline V gene sequence: CDR1 LNHDA, CDR2 SQIVND (reference sequence). The V segment lost 10 bases and the J segment 6 bases; nucleotides outside the gene matches: 12. The CDR3 spells CATSGTSGRGEREQYF. CDR3 coding DNA: TGTGCCACCTCCGGGACTAGCGGGAGGGGTGAACGCGAGCAGTACTTC.

This sequence joins TRBV7-9 and TRBJ2-6; D gene unclear. In germline, CDR1 is SEHNR, CDR2 FQNEAQ (reference sequence). The CDR3 runs to 15 residues. The CDR3 coding sequence is TGTTCCGTCAACAGAGCTTTCAGAGGGGCCAACGTCCTGACTTTC. Translated: CSVNRAFRGANVLTF.

The chain is built from TRBV29-1 and TRBJ1-5, with a weak D call TRBD1 (6 bases). Germline V gives CDR1 SQVTM, CDR2 ANQGSEA. CDR3 length: 11 amino acids. The CDR3 protein is CGGGRRQPQHF. Written as DNA, the CDR3 is TGCGGGGGGGGCCGGAGGCAGCCCCAGCATTTT.

This clone was observed a few times. The chain is built from TRBV27 and TRBJ2-7; the match to TRBD2 covers 8 bases. Looked up from germline, CDR1 is MNHEY and CDR2 is SMNVEV (reference sequence). The CDR3 consists of 16 residues. V shed 5 bases, J shed 2 bases, and the junction held 11 bases outside the gene matches. This chain's CDR3 is CASSTWSGSFPYEQYF. The CDR3 DNA is TGTGCCAGCAGTACGTGGAGCGGGAGTTTCCCCTACGAGCAGTACTTC.

This clone was recorded only once. The CDR3 region has the DNA TGCAGCGTTGCGGGTAGCAATCAGCCCCAGCATTTT. Its translation is CSVAGSNQPQHF. The chain recombines TRBV29-1 with TRBJ1-5; D gene unclear. The germline gives CDR1 SQVTM, CDR2 ANQGSEA. V dropped 4 bases and J dropped 0 bases, with 4 bases sitting between them. The CDR3 consists of 12 residues.

The chain uses TRBV19 and TRBJ1-5; TRBD1 is a possible D gene (6 bases). CDR1 LNHDA and CDR2 SQIVND come from the germline V gene (reference sequence). Trimming removed 10 bases at V and 1 base at J, with 20 bases between. CDR3 length equals 16 residues. The CDR3 region has the DNA TGTGCCACCCAGACTCGGGACACCAGAAGCAATCAGCCCCAGCATTTT. This encodes CATQTRDTRSNQPQHF. The whole variable domain, remainder taken from reference TRBV19 and TRBJ1-5, is DGGITQSPKYLFRKEGQNVTLSCEQNLNHDAMYWYRQDPGQGLRLIYYSQIVNDFQKGDIAEGYSVSREKKESFPLTVTSAQKNPTAFYLCATQTRDTRSNQPQHFGDGTRLSIL.

The rearrangement links TRBV5-1 to TRBJ1-2, with D possibly being TRBD1 (5 bases). The germline V gene has CDR1 SGHRS and CDR2 YFSETQ. CDR3 size: 16 residues. The V end was cut by 0 bases, the J end by 4 bases, with 16 bases between. The CDR3 protein is CASSLDLSGQGYGYTF. CDR3 DNA: TGCGCCAGCAGCTTGGACCTTAGCGGGCAGGGCTATGGCTACACCTTC.

J is TRBJ2-1 and V is TRBV5-5, with TRBD2 matching over 9 bases. Trimming took 1 base from V and 4 from J; bases not matched to a gene: 12. The germline gives CDR1 SGHKS, CDR2 YYEKEE (reference sequence). The CDR3 loop spans 18 amino acids. In DNA form, the CDR3 reads TGTGCCAGCAGCTTGATTCTTAGCGGGAGTACGGGGTACAATGAGCAGTTCTTC. Translated, it gives CASSLILSGSTGYNEQFF.

The genes are TRBV7-9 and TRBJ2-2; D not certain. The CDR3 is 13 amino acids. With 5 bases removed from V and 8 bases from J, the gap between germline ends came to 12 bases. The germline CDR1 and CDR2 sequences are SEHNR and FQNEAQ (reference sequence). CDR3 bases: TGTGCCAGCAGCCTGGGTGTCAGGGGGGAGCTGTTTTTT. Amino acid sequence: CASSLGVRGELFF.

This chain links TRBV28 with TRBJ1-4, with D perhaps TRBD1 (6 bases). The CDR3 has 14 residues. Trimming pared 5 bases from V and 4 bases from J, leaving 11 bases between. Germline V gene lookup returns CDR1 MDHEN and CDR2 SYDVKM. The CDR3 loop reads CASSIRDNNEKLFF. Here the CDR3 DNA reads TGTGCCAGCAGTATCCGGGACAATAATGAAAAACTGTTTTTT.

This chain connects TRBV6-1 to TRBJ2-7; possibly TRBD1 for D (5 bases). This CDR3 region has 16 residues. The V gene lost 1 base and the J gene lost 7 bases, with 20 bases spanning the gap. The germline CDR1 and CDR2 sequences are MNHNS and SASEGT. DNA of the CDR3: TGTGCCAGCAGTGAAGTTCCAAGTGGGGCGAAGGGGGAGCAGTACTTC. It is translated as CASSEVPSGAKGEQYF.

This clone was detected only once. V is TRBV6-5 and J is TRBJ1-2; TRBD1 is a possible D gene (5 bases). Trimming pared 6 bases from V and 0 bases from J, leaving 14 bases between. This CDR3 is built from 15 residues. Germline loops: CDR1 MNHEY, CDR2 SVGAGI. The CDR3 region has the DNA TGTGCCAGCAGCCCCTATGACAGAACTAACTATGGCTACACCTTC. Amino acids: CASSPYDRTNYGYTF.

The chain links TRBV11-2 to TRBJ2-3; D gene unclear. This CDR3 comprises 14 residues. V was pared by 1 base and J by 3 bases, with 8 bases between. Germline CDR1 and CDR2: SGHAT and FQNNGV. The CDR3 DNA is TGTGCCAGCAGCTTAGTCGCCAGAACAGATACGCAGTATTTT. Translated, it gives CASSLVARTDTQYF. The full variable domain, with the rest looked up from reference TRBV11-2 and TRBJ2-3, is EAGVAQSPRYKIIEKRQSVAFWCNPISGHATLYWYQQILGQGPKLLIQFQNNGVVDDSQLPKDRFSAERLKGVDSTLKIQPAKLEDSAVYLCASSLVARTDTQYFGPGTRLTVL.

The rearrangement links TRBV27 to TRBJ2-5, with D tentatively TRBD2 (7 bases). Trimming removed 10 bases at V and 5 bases at J, with 17 bases between. Germline CDR1 and CDR2: MNHEY and SMNVEV (reference sequence). The CDR3 spans 13 residues. CDR3 in amino acids: CATVGGLRETQYF. DNA for the CDR3: TGTGCCACCGTGGGGGGGCTTCGGGAGACCCAGTACTTC.

The rearrangement joins TRBV30 to TRBJ1-6; TRBD1 aligns across 7 bases. V gave up 3 bases and J gave up 7 bases; unmatched junction bases: 6. The CDR3 sequence is 14 residues long. Germline V gives CDR1 GTSNPN, CDR2 SVGIG (reference sequence). CDR3: CAWSPGQPNSPLHF. The CDR3 DNA is TGTGCCTGGAGCCCGGGACAGCCGAATTCACCCCTCCACTTT.

The chain recombines TRBV5-8 with TRBJ1-6; D perhaps matches TRBD1 (6 bases). The V end lost 2 bases, the J end lost 12 bases, and 15 bases lay between the germline ends. This CDR3 comprises 14 residues. Germline CDR1 and CDR2: SGHTS and YDEGEE. CDR3 region: CASSFDRTDVPLHF. The CDR3 DNA sequence: TGTGCCAGCAGCTTCGACAGGACTGACGTACCCCTCCACTTT. Full variable domain (outside the CDR3, taken from reference TRBV5-8 and TRBJ1-6): EAGVTQSPTHLIKTRGQQATLRCSPISGHTSVYWYQQALGLGLQFLLWYDEGEERNRGNFPPRFSGRQFPNYSSELNVNALELEDSALYLCASSFDRTDVPLHFGNGTRLTVT.

Remarks on this clone: Germline and junction disagree at one end, which may indicate a read error. The chain combines TRBV7-9 with TRBJ1-5, with D perhaps matching TRBD1 (6 bases). Per germline, CDR1 SEHNR and CDR2 FQNEAQ (reference sequence). This CDR3 has 14 amino acids. CDR3 in amino acids: CSSSLAGDNQPQHF. The CDR3 region has the DNA TGTTCCAGCAGCTTAGCAGGGGATAATCAGCCCCAGCATTTT.

V is TRBV12-5 and J is TRBJ1-5, with D perhaps TRBD1 (6 bases). This CDR3 is built from 17 residues. V was pared by 7 bases and J by 2 bases, with 21 bases between. The germline V gene encodes CDR1 LGHNT and CDR2 FRNRAP. CDR3 loop: CASAELPQGPGNQPQHF. The CDR3 DNA is TGTGCTAGTGCCGAGCTCCCACAGGGACCGGGCAATCAGCCCCAGCATTTT.

This clone was seen only a few times. The J gene is TRBJ2-1, the V gene TRBV27; TRBD1 matches at 10 bases. CDR1 MNHEY and CDR2 SMNVEV come from the germline V gene (reference sequence). Trimming took 6 bases from V and 0 from J; bases not matched to a gene: 8. The CDR3 loop spans 17 amino acids. The CDR3 loop reads CASSRIRQGASYNEQFF. CDR3 nucleotides: TGTGCCAGCAGCCGGATCCGACAGGGGGCCTCCTACAATGAGCAGTTCTTC.

The chain recombines TRBV19 with TRBJ1-3; TRBD1 is a possible D gene (5 bases). The germline V gene has CDR1 LNHDA and CDR2 SQIVND (reference sequence). V shed 3 bases and J shed 0 bases, with 9 bases lying between them. The CDR3 length is 15 residues. The CDR3 sequence: CASSIRQISGNTIYF. The CDR3 DNA sequence: TGTGCCAGTAGTATCAGACAGATCTCTGGAAACACCATATATTTT.